This T cell receptor beta chain was sequenced in a study of shared clonotypes between healthy human individuals. Overall study context: Samples came from two female and three male donors aged 18 to 49.

The repertoire was sequenced with immunoSEQ multiplex PCR; TCRdb's copy has only in-frame clones and lacks some. The sample has a few hundred thousand clones; roughly 85% are singletons. The sequenced material came from PBMCs. The sequence was obtained from a woman aged 40 to 50 in good health. Some clones in this sample may be carry-over from other donors' samples.

This CDR3 reads CASSHSPLAGVFF. CDR3 bases: TGCGCCAGCAGCCATTCACCGCTAGCGGGAGTATTCTTC. The V call is TRBV4-1, the J call TRBJ2-1; TRBD2 matches 10 bases. CDR3 length equals 13 residues. V trimming: 3 bases; J trimming: 16 bases; junction bases outside the gene matches: 9. Germline V gene sequence: CDR1 MGHRA, CDR2 YSYEKL.